The entry that follows covers one T cell receptor beta chain sequence. What it binds is unknown. The source of the sample is a study of cytomegalovirus exposure and HLA in healthy donors. The study's findings and limits: An analysis that came later showed most CMV-associated TCR beta chains appearing HLA-restricted. Three chains linked to CMV were shown in vitro to be specific for CMV antigens. Information on immune exposure was restricted to one variable (CMV serostatus).

Germline CDR1 is MDHEN and CDR2 is SYDVKM. The germline V and J ends were trimmed by 3 bases and 1 base, with 9 bases remaining between them. This CDR3 contains 14 residues. The PCR contained 60 Vbeta and 13 Jbeta primers. The table came from immunoSEQ multiplex PCR; TCRdb's copy has only in-frame clones and leaves some out. The repertoire holds 150,000 to 200,000 clones, with around 79% as singletons. These donors, healthy bone marrow donors, were studied. The origin of this receptor is a woman aged 40 to 50 in good health and CMV-seronegative. The gene calls are TRBV28 and TRBJ1-1; no definite D call. The sequencing sample was made of PBMCs. This chain's CDR3 is CASSFSTENTEAFF. CDR3 sequence (DNA): TGTGCCAGCAGTTTTTCTACAGAGAACACTGAAGCTTTCTTT.